This passage covers 16 T cell receptor beta chains from one sample sequenced in a study of T cells in Graves' hyperthyroidism and ophthalmopathy. Amplification of TCR beta CDR3 regions used RNA as the template. The study used the HTBI primer set for a first-round RT-PCR of the TCR CDR3. TCRdb re-called the multiplex PCR reads with MiXCR, one entry per CDR3 protein. The sample lists 500,000 to 800,000 distinct CDR3 sequences, roughly 14% occurring once. The sequenced sample was blood. Receptors originate from a woman aged 50 to 65 with Graves' ophthalmopathy.

The chain carries TRBV19 and TRBJ1-6; tentative D call: TRBD1 (6 bases). Per germline, CDR1 LNHDA and CDR2 SQIVND (reference sequence). Trimming took off 3 bases at V and 7 bases at J, with 10 bases between the two ends. The CDR3 totals 14 residues. The CDR3 coding sequence is TGTGCCAGTAGTATTACAGGGCCAAATTCACCCCTCCACTTT. Amino acid sequence: CASSITGPNSPLHF.

This clonotype was found a few times. The V and J genes are TRBV5-1 and TRBJ2-1; 8 bases match TRBD2. V trimming: 4 bases; J trimming: 2 bases; junction bases outside the gene matches: 8. Germline values: CDR1 SGHRS, CDR2 YFSETQ. This CDR3 spans 16 amino acids. For the CDR3, the DNA is TGCGCCAGCAGCATGAGCGGGAGTGGGCCCTACAATGAGCAGTTCTTC. This encodes CASSMSGSGPYNEQFF.

This clonotype was seen at least ten times. This chain links TRBV5-1 with TRBJ2-3; D might be TRBD2 (6 bases). There are 8 residues in the CDR3. Germline CDR1 reads SGHRS; CDR2 reads YFSETQ. The CDR3 here is CSGTPQYF. CDR3 DNA sequence: TGCTCAGGGACTCCGCAGTATTTT.

The rearrangement joins TRBV25-1 to TRBJ2-7; the D gene is possibly TRBD2 (5 bases). The CDR3 sequence is 14 residues long. The germline V and J ends were trimmed by 3 bases and 2 bases, with 11 bases remaining between them. Germline CDR1 MGHDK, CDR2 SYGVNS. The CDR3 is CASSDHGLTYEQYF. In DNA, the CDR3 is TGTGCCAGCAGTGACCACGGACTGACCTACGAGCAGTACTTC.

At least ten counts were recorded for this clonotype. The V gene is TRBV7-9, the J gene TRBJ2-3; D not certain. Germline CDR1 reads SEHNR; CDR2 reads FQNEAQ (reference sequence). The germline V and J ends were trimmed by 5 bases and 1 base, with 10 bases remaining between them. The CDR3 runs 14 residues. Here the CDR3 reads CASSPRPRTDTQYF. The CDR3 DNA follows: TGTGCCAGCAGCCCCAGACCCCGCACAGATACGCAGTATTTT. The full variable domain, with the rest looked up from reference TRBV7-9 and TRBJ2-3, is DTGVSQNPRHKITKRGQNVTFRCDPISEHNRLYWYRQTLGQGPEFLTYFQNEAQLEKSRLLSDRFSAERPKGSFSTLEIQRTEQGDSAMYLCASSPRPRTDTQYFGPGTRLTVL.

At least ten counts were recorded for this clonotype. This chain connects TRBV18 to TRBJ2-1, with 12 bases that match TRBD2. V dropped 5 bases and J dropped 5; count of bases not matched to a gene: 4. Germline V lookup: CDR1 KGHSH, CDR2 LQKENI. The CDR3 is 15 residues long. The CDR3, as DNA: TGTGCCAGCTCATACGGACTAGCGGGGAACAATGAGCAGTTCTTC. Residues: CASSYGLAGNNEQFF.

This clonotype has a count of ten or more. The V gene is TRBV5-1, the J gene TRBJ2-7, with D uncertain. The CDR3 extends over 13 amino acids. Germline V gene lookup returns CDR1 SGHRS and CDR2 YFSETQ. V lost 2 bases, J lost 2 bases, and 8 bases lay in between. CDR3 sequence (DNA): TGCGCCAGCAGCTTTCAGGTAACCTACGAGCAGTACTTC. Translating gives CASSFQVTYEQYF.

This clonotype has a handful of counts. V gene TRBV12-3 or TRBV12-4 combines with J gene TRBJ1-1, with D tentatively TRBD1 (5 bases). The V and J ends lost 1 base and 0 bases respectively, with 21 bases between them. This CDR3 is 19 amino acids long. CDR3 sequence (DNA): TGTGCCAGCAGTTTAGGAACCGGGGCAGGGCGCCACCTGAACACTGAAGCTTTCTTT. It translates to CASSLGTGAGRHLNTEAFF.

This clonotype has a count of ten or more. This chain links TRBV7-2 with TRBJ2-1; 9 positions agree with TRBD2. The germline gives CDR1 SGHTA, CDR2 FQGNSA. The CDR3 is made up of 17 amino acids. With 1 base clipped from V and 0 bases from J, the junction kept 4 bases outside the gene matches. The CDR3 DNA reads as TGTGCCAGCAGCTTAGGGAAACTAGCGGGCTCCTACAATGAGCAGTTCTTC. This codes for CASSLGKLAGSYNEQFF.

This clonotype has ten or more counts. V usage is TRBV5-1 and J usage is TRBJ1-2, with no clear D. Germline V gene data show CDR1 as SGHRS and CDR2 as YFSETQ. The V gene lost 5 bases and the J gene lost 2 bases, with 13 bases spanning the gap. This CDR3 spans 14 amino acids. CDR3 bases: TGCGCCAGCAGTAGTACCTTGAAGAACTATGGCTACACCTTC. Its translation is CASSSTLKNYGYTF.

This clonotype was detected many times. The rearrangement uses TRBV7-2 and TRBJ2-2, with 12 bases aligning to TRBD2. After removal of 6 bases from V and 4 bases from J, the junction contained 3 bases not matched to a gene. The CDR3 runs to 15 residues. In germline, CDR1 is SGHTA, CDR2 FQGNSA. CDR3 coding DNA: TGTGCCAGCAGTCCTAGCGGGAGGGCCACCGGGGAGCTGTTTTTT. Encoded protein: CASSPSGRATGELFF.

This clonotype has a handful of counts. The chain uses TRBV3-1 and TRBJ2-4, with TRBD2 matching over 9 bases. The CDR3 contains 18 residues. From germline, CDR1 is LGHDT and CDR2 YNNKEL (reference sequence). V lost 1 base and J lost 0; bases outside the gene matches: 7. CDR3 protein: CASSQVGTSGLAKNIQYF. The CDR3, as DNA: TGTGCCAGCAGCCAAGTGGGTACTAGCGGGTTAGCCAAAAACATTCAGTACTTC.

This clonotype was recorded at least ten times. The chain joins TRBV5-1 to TRBJ2-1, with 10 bases lining up with TRBD2. The CDR3 has 17 residues. V lost 4 bases, J lost 0 bases, and 7 bases stayed unmatched. Per the germline V gene, CDR1 is SGHRS and CDR2 is YFSETQ. The CDR3 nucleotides read TGCGCCAGCAGCATAAATAGCGGGGGGAGCTCCTACAATGAGCAGTTCTTC. Amino acids: CASSINSGGSSYNEQFF.

This rearrangement joins TRBV28 to TRBJ2-1; 12 bases map to TRBD2. With V trimmed by 9 bases and J by 0 bases, 12 bases remained unmatched. This CDR3 region has 18 residues. CDR1 MDHEN and CDR2 SYDVKM come from the germline V gene. CDR3 in DNA: TGTGCCAGTTCCGGGACTAGCGGGTCTTCAGCCTCCTACAATGAGCAGTTCTTC. It encodes CASSGTSGSSASYNEQFF.

The V call is TRBV12-3 or TRBV12-4, the J call TRBJ2-1; no clear D gene. V lost 2 bases and J 5 bases, leaving 10 bases between the germline ends. The CDR3 extends over 14 amino acids. The CDR3 DNA reads TGTGCCAGCAGTTTAAACGGGCTTAACAATGAGCAGTTCTTC. Its protein is CASSLNGLNNEQFF.

There are a few counts of this clonotype. V and J are TRBV24-1 and TRBJ2-2; TRBD1 matches at 8 bases. V gave up 0 bases and J gave up 5 bases; unmatched junction bases: 4. This CDR3 region has 16 residues. Germline assignment: CDR1 KGHDR and CDR2 SFDVKD. The CDR3 reads CATSDLTGGSTGELFF. The DNA of the CDR3 is TGTGCCACCAGTGATTTGACAGGGGGAAGTACCGGGGAGCTGTTTTTT.